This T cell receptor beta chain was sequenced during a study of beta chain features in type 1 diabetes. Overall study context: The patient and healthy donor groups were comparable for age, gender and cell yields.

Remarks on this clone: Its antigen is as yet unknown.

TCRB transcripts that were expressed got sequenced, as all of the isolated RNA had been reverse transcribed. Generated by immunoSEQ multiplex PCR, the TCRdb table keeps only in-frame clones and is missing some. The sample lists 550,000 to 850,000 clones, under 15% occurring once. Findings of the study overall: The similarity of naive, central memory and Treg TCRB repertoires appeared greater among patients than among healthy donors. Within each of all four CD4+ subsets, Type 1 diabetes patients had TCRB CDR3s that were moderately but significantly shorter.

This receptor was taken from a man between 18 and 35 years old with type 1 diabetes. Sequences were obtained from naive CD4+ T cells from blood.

The CDR3 DNA reads TGTGCCAGCCTACTGCAGGGGAACACCGGGGAGCTGTTTTTT. Amino acid sequence: CASLLQGNTGELFF. This chain connects TRBV18 to TRBJ2-2; D is perhaps TRBD1 (5 bases). CDR1 and CDR2 (germline): KGHSH, LQKENI. The CDR3 contains 14 residues. The V end was cut by 8 bases, the J end by 1 base, with 11 bases between.